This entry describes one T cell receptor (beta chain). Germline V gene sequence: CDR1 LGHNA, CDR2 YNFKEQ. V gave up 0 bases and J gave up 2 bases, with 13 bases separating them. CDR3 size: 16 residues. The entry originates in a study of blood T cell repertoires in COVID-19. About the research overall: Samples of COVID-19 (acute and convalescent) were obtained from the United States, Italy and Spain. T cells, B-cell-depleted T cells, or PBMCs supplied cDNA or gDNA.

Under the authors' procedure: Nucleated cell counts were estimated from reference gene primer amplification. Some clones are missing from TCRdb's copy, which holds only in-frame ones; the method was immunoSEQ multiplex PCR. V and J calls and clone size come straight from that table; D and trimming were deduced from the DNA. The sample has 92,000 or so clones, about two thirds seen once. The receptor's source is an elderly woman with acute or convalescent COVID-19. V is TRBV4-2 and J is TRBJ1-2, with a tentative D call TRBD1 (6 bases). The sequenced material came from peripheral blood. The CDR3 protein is CASSQDSRTVNYGYTF. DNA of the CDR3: TGTGCCAGCAGCCAAGATTCTCGGACAGTAAACTATGGCTACACCTTC.